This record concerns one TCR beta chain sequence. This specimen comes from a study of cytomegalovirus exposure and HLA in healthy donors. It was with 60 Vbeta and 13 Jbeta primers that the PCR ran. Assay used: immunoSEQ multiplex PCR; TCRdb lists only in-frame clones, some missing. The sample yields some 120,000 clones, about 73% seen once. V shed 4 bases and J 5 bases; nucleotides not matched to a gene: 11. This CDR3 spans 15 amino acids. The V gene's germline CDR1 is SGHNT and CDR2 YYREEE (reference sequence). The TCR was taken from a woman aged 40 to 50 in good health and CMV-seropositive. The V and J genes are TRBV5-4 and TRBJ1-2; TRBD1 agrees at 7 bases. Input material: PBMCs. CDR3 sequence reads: CASSPRTGASYGYTF. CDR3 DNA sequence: TGTGCCAGCAGCCCGCGAACAGGGGCTAGTTATGGCTACACCTTC.